One sample yielded the 5 T cell receptor beta chains listed below, sequenced in a study of spatial heterogeneity in lung cancer. TCRdb fed the 5' RACE reads into MiXCR, producing one record per CDR3 protein. In the table there are about 94,000 distinct CDR3 sequences, 15% to 20% of which are singletons. Described time point: blood at routine non-recurrence follow-up after resection. The sample consisted of PBMCs, taken at follow-up. All receptors come from a male donor with early-stage non-small cell lung cancer.

This clonotype was detected ten times or more. The chain joins TRBV29-1 to TRBJ2-1; the D gene is possibly TRBD1 (6 bases). The germline gives CDR1 SQVTM, CDR2 ANQGSEA. With 3 bases removed from V and 8 bases from J, the gap between germline ends came to 14 bases. This CDR3 is built from 13 residues. The CDR3 sequence is CSVELQGWDEQFF. CDR3 coding DNA: TGCAGCGTTGAGTTACAGGGTTGGGATGAGCAGTTCTTC.

In its sample, this clonotype was seen a few times. V is TRBV4-2 and J is TRBJ2-5, with D maybe TRBD2 (5 bases). V was shortened by 0 bases and J by 7 bases, with 15 bases between the two germline ends. This CDR3 spans 15 amino acids. Germline assignment: CDR1 LGHNA and CDR2 YNFKEQ. CDR3 bases: TGTGCCAGCAGCCAAGAAGAACGGGGTATATGGACCCAGTACTTC. Translating gives CASSQEERGIWTQYF.

The chain has TRBV11-2 and TRBJ2-3; 11 nucleotides match TRBD2. Germline V gene lookup returns CDR1 SGHAT and CDR2 FQNNGV. The V segment lost 3 bases and the J segment 2 bases; nucleotides outside the gene matches: 1. The CDR3 is 15 amino acids. The CDR3: CASSFSGGDTDTQYF. The CDR3 nucleotides read TGTGCCAGCAGCTTTAGCGGGGGGGACACAGATACGCAGTATTTT.

This clonotype came up many times. This chain uses TRBV7-2 with TRBJ1-2; the D is unclear. The CDR3 is 13 residues long. Germline-derived CDR1 and CDR2 are SGHTA and FQGNSA. V lost 5 bases to trimming and J lost 8 bases, with 15 bases between them. CDR3 DNA sequence: TGTGCCAGCAGCCCCGAGGGCGGGTACGGCTACACCTTC. Translation: CASSPEGGYGYTF. The whole variable domain, remainder taken from reference TRBV7-2 and TRBJ1-2, is GAGVSQSPSNKVTEKGKDVELRCDPISGHTALYWYRQSLGQGLEFLIYFQGNSAPDKSGLPSDRFSAERTGGSVSTLTIQRTQQEDSAVYLCASSPEGGYGYTFGSGTRLTVV.

This clonotype has just a few counts. V usage is TRBV12-3 or TRBV12-4 and J usage is TRBJ2-1; 11 bases line up with TRBD2. CDR3 length: 15 residues. Losses at the gene ends were 6 bases for V and 7 bases for J; bases not matched to a gene: 8. CDR3 amino acids: CASRISGRAGNEQFF. CDR3 nucleotide sequence: TGTGCCAGCAGGATTAGCGGGAGGGCGGGGAATGAGCAGTTCTTC.